This T cell receptor beta chain is from a study of OX40 agonist ivuxolimab in advanced cancers. Overall study: Partial responses were achieved by three patients: one hepatocellular carcinoma, two cutaneous melanoma.

This CDR3 has 14 residues. J was trimmed by 6 bases and V by 2 bases; bases with no gene match: 7. The V gene's germline CDR1 is SGDLS and CDR2 YYNGEE. Assay: immunoSEQ multiplex PCR; the TCRdb copy retains only in-frame clones and omits some. Among about 83,000 clones listed, 70% to 85% were seen once. No patient had autoimmune disease or received systemic immunosuppression. The sample here was CD4+ or CD8+ T cells sorted from blood, taken in a trial of the OX40 agonist ivuxolimab. The source of this sequence is an adult with an advanced solid tumor such as melanoma, head and neck, liver or kidney cancer. The chain recombines TRBV9 with TRBJ1-1, with 7 positions matching TRBD1. The CDR3 loop reads CASSVSGGFPEAFF. CDR3 bases: TGTGCCAGCAGCGTGTCAGGGGGGTTCCCTGAAGCTTTCTTT.